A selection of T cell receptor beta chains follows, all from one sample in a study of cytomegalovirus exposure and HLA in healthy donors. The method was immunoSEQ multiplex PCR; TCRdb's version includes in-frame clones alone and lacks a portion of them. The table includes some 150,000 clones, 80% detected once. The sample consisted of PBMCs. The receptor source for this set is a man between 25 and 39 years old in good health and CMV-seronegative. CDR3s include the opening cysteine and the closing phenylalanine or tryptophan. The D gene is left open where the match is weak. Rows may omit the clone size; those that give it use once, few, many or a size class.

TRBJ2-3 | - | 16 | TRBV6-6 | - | CASSYAGPSLTDTQYF | TGTGCCAGCAGTTACGCCGGTCCTAGCCTCACAGATACGCAGTATTTT
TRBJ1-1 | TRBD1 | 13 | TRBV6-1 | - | CASSALQGTEAFF | TGTGCCAGCAGTGCCCTACAGGGGACTGAAGCTTTCTTT
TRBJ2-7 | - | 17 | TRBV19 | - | CASSIDGAGTLDYEQYF | TGTGCCAGTAGTATAGATGGAGCGGGTACACTTGATTACGAGCAGTACTTC
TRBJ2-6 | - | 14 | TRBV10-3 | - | CAISVLSGANVLTF | TGTGCCATCAGTGTACTTTCTGGGGCCAACGTCCTGACTTTC
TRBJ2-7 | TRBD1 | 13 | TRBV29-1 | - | CSATRDSSYEQYF | TGCAGCGCGACCCGGGACAGCTCCTACGAGCAGTACTTC
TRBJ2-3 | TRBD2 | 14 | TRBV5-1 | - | CASTLAGGGDTQYF | TGCGCCAGCACCCTAGCGGGGGGGGGAGATACGCAGTATTTT
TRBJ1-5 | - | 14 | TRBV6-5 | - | CASNKGGYNQPQHF | TGTGCCAGCAACAAGGGGGGGTATAATCAGCCCCAGCATTTT
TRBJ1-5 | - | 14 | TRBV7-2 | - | CASSWDGGNQPQHF | TGTGCCAGCAGCTGGGACGGGGGGAATCAGCCCCAGCATTTT
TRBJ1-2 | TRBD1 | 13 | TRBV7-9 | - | CASSLGQGYGYTF | TGTGCCAGCAGCTTAGGACAGGGGTATGGCTACACCTTC
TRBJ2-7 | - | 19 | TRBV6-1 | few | CASSEAPHRGTPILYEQYF | TGTGCCAGCAGTGAAGCGCCCCACCGGGGGACTCCTATTCTATACGAGCAGTACTTC
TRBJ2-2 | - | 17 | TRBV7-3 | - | CASSSHVEGTNTGELFF | TGTGCCAGCAGCTCCCATGTCGAGGGCACTAACACCGGGGAGCTGTTTTTT
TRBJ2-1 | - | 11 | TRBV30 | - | CACALYNEQFF | TGTGCCTGCGCGCTTTACAATGAGCAGTTCTTC
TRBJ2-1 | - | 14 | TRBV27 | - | CASSFSQSYNEQFF | TGTGCCAGCAGTTTCAGTCAATCCTACAATGAGCAGTTCTTC
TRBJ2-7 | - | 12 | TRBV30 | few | CAWSVGEVEQYF | TGTGCCTGGAGTGTGGGGGAGGTCGAGCAGTACTTC
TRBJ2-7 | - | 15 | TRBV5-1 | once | CASSQLSGGSYEQYF | TGCGCCAGCAGCCAGCTAAGCGGAGGCTCCTACGAGCAGTACTTC
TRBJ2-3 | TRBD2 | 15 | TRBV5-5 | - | CASSFSSGSTDTQYF | TGTGCCAGCAGCTTCTCTAGCGGGTCCACAGATACGCAGTATTTT
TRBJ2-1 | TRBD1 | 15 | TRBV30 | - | CAWSGARGLNSEQFF | TGTGCCTGGAGTGGGGCCAGGGGGCTGAACAGTGAGCAGTTCTTC
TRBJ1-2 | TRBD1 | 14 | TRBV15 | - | CATSGGQGGYGYTF | TGTGCCACCAGCGGGGGACAGGGAGGCTATGGCTACACCTTC
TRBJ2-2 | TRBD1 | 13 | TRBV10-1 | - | CASSLTGAGELFF | TGCGCCAGCAGCTTAACAGGGGCGGGGGAGCTGTTTTTT
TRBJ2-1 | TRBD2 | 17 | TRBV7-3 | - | CASSFGVLAGEFNEQFF | TGTGCCAGCAGCTTTGGGGTACTAGCGGGAGAATTCAATGAGCAGTTCTTC
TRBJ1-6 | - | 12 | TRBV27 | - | CASSGGNSPLHF | TGTGCCAGCAGTGGGGGGAATTCACCCCTCCACTTT
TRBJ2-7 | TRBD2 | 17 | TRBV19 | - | CASSVGTSGDRTYEQYF | TGTGCCAGTAGTGTCGGGACTAGCGGGGACCGAACCTACGAGCAGTACTTC
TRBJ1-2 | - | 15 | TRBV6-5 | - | CASSSPAAGAYGYTF | TGTGCCAGCAGTTCGCCGGCGGCGGGGGCCTATGGCTACACCTTC
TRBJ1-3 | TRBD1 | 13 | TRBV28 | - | CASLDRAGNTIYF | TGTGCCAGCTTGGACAGGGCTGGAAACACCATATATTTT
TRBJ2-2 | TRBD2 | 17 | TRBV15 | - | CATSRVVGGGGAGELFF | TGTGCCACCAGCAGAGTTGTCGGCGGTGGGGGGGCCGGGGAGCTGTTTTTT
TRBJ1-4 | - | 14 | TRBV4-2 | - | CASSPSGYNEKLFF | TGTGCCAGCAGCCCGTCAGGTTATAATGAAAAACTGTTTTTT
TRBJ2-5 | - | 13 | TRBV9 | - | CASSVALEGTQYF | TGTGCCAGCAGCGTAGCCCTAGAGGGGACCCAGTACTTC